The source of this T cell receptor beta chain is a study of blood T cell repertoires in COVID-19 (dated by TCRdb to about 2020). Regarding the study in general: Recovered participants in ImmuneRACE Cohort 3 were defined as having two consecutive negative NP/OP PCR tests, clearance from a healthcare professional, or resolution of symptoms. The prospective study material was composed of cDNA or gDNA derived from T cells, B-cell-depleted T cells, or PBMCs. Samples came from the ongoing ImmuneRACE study (first 160 participants) plus 1,254 subjects from 6 global collaborators. Deeply sampled blood TCRbeta repertoires from subjects exposed to, actively infected with, or recovered from COVID-19 were included in the dataset. Samples covering the acute and convalescent phases of COVID-19 were provided by collaborators in the United States, Italy and Spain. Nearly every sample came with metadata listing a de-identified subject ID, COVID-19 status, age in years and sex. A freely available public database, intended as a resource for researchers studying the immune response to SARS-CoV-2, is where the repertoires were released. Where HLA class I and class II types were available, the types were taken from metadata supplied by the sample provider, not from assay-based typing. The research as a whole found: Clinical and demographic metadata were provided uncurated, with the amount varying by source and participant.

The immunoSEQ Assay, a bias-controlled multiplex PCR, was used to amplify TCRbeta CDR3 regions from genomic DNA. As for how the authors treated the data: Within the assay, amplification of reference gene primers was used to estimate how many nucleated cells each sample contained. Sequence reads were collapsed and filtered to measure the absolute abundance of every unique TCRbeta CDR3 rearrangement. Productive Simpson clonality was computed per sample as the square root of Simpson's diversity index over productive rearrangements. Not all clones reach the TCRdb copy of this immuneACCESS table, which keeps in-frame sequences only. Checked studies attribute under half of the gap to unresolved V genes and leave the rest unexplained. V and J calls and clone size are given by that table; D and trimming were obtained from the DNA. The sample includes hundreds of thousands of clones, with around 87% observed a single time. The ten largest make up more than 1.5% of the sample.

On this clone: There is no known antigen for this receptor. Per-base qualities were not stored, and no clone one base away is much larger.

Unmatched junction bases come to 6, with V trimmed by 6 bases and J by 0 bases. From a lookup of the germline V gene (reference sequence), CDR1 and CDR2 are LNHDA and SQIVND. From cysteine to phenylalanine, the CDR3 is 16 amino acids long. Only CDR3 DNA is held: 48 bases, read in frame from base 1. Enrolling through a virtual design, the prospective study's participants ranged in age from roughly 18 to 95 years and lived across roughly 24 United States geographic areas. To assign participants to cohorts, the prospective study relied on clinical history that participants themselves reported in a screening survey and a study questionnaire. In the prospective study, whole blood, serum and a nasopharyngeal or oropharyngeal swab were collected from each participant by mobile phlebotomists. Prospective study participants could optionally give additional blood draws and questionnaires over an approximately 2-month period. Prospective study blood samples were shipped either frozen or at room temperature before DNA extraction.

The material sequenced was PBMCs or T cells enriched from blood (not recorded which). The rearrangement combines TRBV19 with TRBJ1-3, with 9 bases in between that match TRBD1. The TCR originated in a man aged 35 to 55 in a cohort exposed to, infected with or recovered from COVID-19 (not recorded which). The CDR3 here reads CASRARQGVSGNTIYF. Here is the DNA: TGTGCCAGTAGAGCACGACAGGGGGTCTCTGGAAACACCATATATTTT.